The clone carrying this T cell receptor beta chain turned up a few times. Recruitment covered about two dozen US areas and drew participants whose ages spanned roughly 18 to 100 years. Assignment of participants to cohorts was predicated upon participant-reported clinical history. The entry originates in a study of blood T cell repertoires in COVID-19. About the research overall: Specimens from acute and convalescent COVID-19 originated in the United States, Italy and Spain.

The germline V gene encodes CDR1 KGHSH and CDR2 LQKENI. J lost 1 base, V lost 7 bases, and 0 bases had no gene match. This CDR3 is built from 14 residues. Assay used: immunoSEQ multiplex PCR; TCRdb lists only in-frame clones, some missing. The data show over 200,000 clones, more than 80% seen once. The gene calls are TRBV18 and TRBJ2-2; 10 bases agree with TRBD1. Material: PBMCs or T cells enriched from blood (not recorded which). The TCR originated in a middle-aged man who had recovered from COVID-19. The DNA for the CDR3 is TGTGCCAGCTGGACAGGGGGGAACACCGGGGAGCTGTTTTTT. Its translation is CASWTGGNTGELFF.